This section outlines one TCR beta chain sequence together with its context. This clonotype is judged large (0.1 to 1%). Within one base of it there is no much larger clone, and no base qualities were kept. Bulk-cell sorting was performed in addition to single-cell sorting when samples contained relatively high numbers of tetramer-positive T cells. Gluten-specific T cells were isolated using HLA-DQ:gluten tetramers and were analyzed by high-throughput sequencing of rearranged TCR-alpha and TCR-beta genes. PBMCs were isolated by Ficoll density gradient centrifugation and were cryopreserved prior to staining. All sorting was carried out on a BD Aria II cell sorter, and flow data were analyzed in FlowJo. The protocol used for the library was 5' RACE. Bulk TCR libraries were prepared using a modified SMART protocol. On Illumina MiSeq, bulk TCR libraries were sequenced with paired-end 300 bp reads, whereas single-cell libraries were run on paired-end 250 bp MiSeq. Per the original workflow: Reads were preprocessed using selected pRESTO steps, and V, D, J genes and CDR3 junctions were assigned using IMGT/HighV-QUEST. Bulk sequences were retained only if present in at least two replicas with cumulative read counts of 10 or more. Repertoire diversity was measured using a sample-corrected Shannon entropy estimator, which was applied to samples with more than 20 cells. The public reads were run again by TCRdb, first through fastp at Q25 and then through MiXCR, and only productive beta chains were kept. Rows with one shared CDR3 protein collapse into an entry with the most common genes and DNA. TCRdb, not the authors, supplied the V and J calls. The sample includes around 150 distinct CDR3 sequences, with approximately 15% observed a single time. The leading ten clones occupy roughly half of the sample.

The CDR3 runs 14 amino acids, cysteine and phenylalanine included. The sequence is cut down to CDR3 DNA, 42 bases in frame from base 1. CDR1 is given as SGHTA and CDR2 as FQGTGA, both from the germline V gene. After removal of 5 bases from V and 6 bases from J, the junction retains 6 bases not matched to a gene. These data are taken from a study (dated by TCRdb to the late 2010s). Context from the whole study: Duodenal biopsy samples, 6 to 12 in number, were provided by patients along with blood volumes of up to about 100 ml. For most subjects, cells were stained with pooled PE-conjugated tetramers presenting the glia-alpha1a, -alpha2, -omega1 and -omega2 epitopes. PBMCs were gated as tetramer-binding CD4+ effector-memory gut-homing cells defined as CD3+, CD11c-, CD14-, CD15-, CD19-, CD56-, CD45RA-, CD62L- and integrin beta7+. The study followed gluten-specific CD4+ T cell receptor repertoires in celiac disease across blood and gut, across disease stages, and over intervals ranging from weeks to decades. The overall study examined blood and gut biopsy samples from some 21 celiac disease patients. To allow long-term comparison, patients who had historic T cell material from decades earlier were asked to donate new blood and biopsy samples.

Beyond this particular receptor, the publication reports: About 1% of TCR-beta sequences and about 0.22% of paired TCR-alpha/beta clonotypes were shared across patients; authors concluded cross-contamination was not an issue. Even when the same sample was sequenced in two independent runs, clonotype overlap topped out at only 45% to 55% because of sampling limits. Clonotypes specific for gluten lasted for decades, and samples taken about 15 to 30 years apart shared up to about 50% overlap. Of approximately 1,900 TCRs from 17 patients, approximately 10% of the TCR-alpha, TCR-beta or paired amino acid sequences were public. The study conclusions are dependent on tetramer specificity, and antigen-specific proliferation was previously shown by around 75% of tetramer-sorted clones.

The chain is assembled from TRBV7-3 and TRBJ2-1; a stretch of 8 junction bases matches TRBD2. The specimen was gluten tetramer+ CD4+ T cells from blood, collected while untreated, on a gluten-free diet, or during gluten challenge (not recorded which). The sample's cell subset or site, from its label and the paper: CD4+ T cells binding HLA-DQ:gluten tetramers. The TCR originated in a male donor with celiac disease. The CDR3 reads CASSAAGVGNEQFF. The sequenced DNA: TGTGCCAGCAGCGCAGCGGGAGTAGGCAATGAGCAGTTCTTC.